This TCR beta chain was recorded in a study of blood T cell repertoires in COVID-19. Sequenced by immunoSEQ multiplex PCR; TCRdb stores in-frame clones only, minus some. The sample includes roughly 200,000 clones, about 90% of them seen just once. The CDR3 is made up of 11 amino acids. The source of this sequence is a man aged 25-45 years who had recovered from COVID-19. The source material was PBMCs or T cells enriched from blood (not recorded which). The J gene is TRBJ1-1, the V gene TRBV21-1; the listed D gene, TRBD1, was not tested against the DNA. TRBV21-1 constitutes a pseudogene. Here the CDR3 DNA reads TGTGCCAGCAGGTTTACAGATGAAGCTTTCTTT. Translation: CASRFTDEAFF.